These 27 T cell receptor beta chains were all obtained from the same sample, sequenced in a study of T-cell memory formation after mild COVID-19. TCRdb re-analysed the 5' RACE reads in MiXCR, keeping a single row per CDR3 protein. Found here are around 470,000 distinct CDR3 sequences, 20% of them singletons; the top ten hold 8.4%. Sequenced: PBMCs or a T cell subset sorted from them (not recorded which). Source of these receptors: an adult woman who had mild COVID-19 (a few samples of this study predate the infection). Cell type and time point are not known.

This clonotype showed up many times. The genes are TRBV4-2 and TRBJ2-3; no clear D. This CDR3 has 12 amino acids. Germline values: CDR1 LGHNA, CDR2 YNFKEQ. V was trimmed by 0 bases and J by 6 bases, leaving 4 bases between them. This CDR3 is CASSQDRDTQYF. The CDR3 bases are TGTGCCAGCAGCCAAGATCGCGATACGCAGTATTTT.

This clonotype occurred a few times. The V gene is TRBV7-9, the J gene TRBJ2-7; the D is unclear. This CDR3 is built from 14 residues. Trimming took off 1 base at V and 3 bases at J, with 10 bases between the two ends. The germline gives CDR1 SEHNR, CDR2 FQNEAQ (reference sequence). The CDR3 region is CASSLGEGYYEQYF. In DNA, the CDR3 is TGTGCCAGCAGCTTAGGGGAAGGCTACTACGAGCAGTACTTC.

The genes are TRBV6-4 and TRBJ2-3; tentative D call: TRBD2 (7 bases). This CDR3 contains 14 residues. Trimming pared 5 bases from V and 5 bases from J, leaving 14 bases between. Germline V gives CDR1 MRHNA, CDR2 SNTAGT. CDR3 bases: TGTGCCAGCAGTCTAGGGGGGGATGGAGATACGCAGTATTTT. This sequence encodes CASSLGGDGDTQYF.

There are a few counts of this clonotype. The chain combines TRBV24-1 with TRBJ1-2, with D possibly matching TRBD1 (6 bases). Trimming cost V 5 bases and J 6 bases, with 9 bases left between them. The CDR3 runs 12 residues. CDR1 is KGHDR and CDR2 is SFDVKD in the germline V gene. The CDR3 bases are TGTGCCACCAGTGTGGCAGGGGATGGCTACACCTTC. The encoded protein is CATSVAGDGYTF.

The table lists this clonotype with a few counts. This chain connects TRBV20-1 to TRBJ1-2, with 9 bases fitting TRBD1. With V trimmed by 0 bases and J by 6 bases, 11 bases remained unmatched. The CDR3 totals 16 residues. Germline values: CDR1 DFQATT, CDR2 SNEGSKA (reference sequence). The CDR3 region has the DNA TGCAGTGCTAGAGATCCCCCCCGGACAGGGGAAAATGGCTACACCTTC. Its protein is CSARDPPRTGENGYTF.

The V call is TRBV9, the J call TRBJ2-5; D is possibly TRBD1 (6 bases). Germline CDR1 and CDR2: SGDLS and YYNGEE. This CDR3 has 12 residues. The ends were cut back, 7 bases at V and 4 bases at J, with 11 bases in the middle. DNA of the CDR3: TGTGCCAGCCAGGGGTTCGGAGAGACCCAGTACTTC. It encodes CASQGFGETQYF. The full variable domain, its missing parts supplied by reference TRBV9 and TRBJ2-5, is DSGVTQTPKHLITATGQRVTLRCSPRSGDLSVYWYQQSLDQGLQFLIQYYNGEERAKGNILERFSAQQFPDLHSELNLSSLELGDSALYFCASQGFGETQYFGPGTRLLVL.

In DNA form, the CDR3 reads TGTGCCAGCAGCGTAGAGGGCGGGGGTGCCGCAGATACGCAGTATTTT. It translates to CASSVEGGGAADTQYF. The rearrangement links TRBV9 to TRBJ2-3; TRBD2 matches at 7 bases. J was trimmed by 4 bases and V by 0 bases; bases with no gene match: 8. Germline V gene lookup returns CDR1 SGDLS and CDR2 YYNGEE. This CDR3 comprises 16 residues.

This chain links TRBV7-7 with TRBJ2-1; the match to TRBD2 covers 7 bases. This CDR3 contains 15 residues. Trimming at V came to 1 base and at J to 6 bases, leaving 6 bases not matched to a gene. Germline V gives CDR1 SSHAT, CDR2 FNYEAQ (reference sequence). CDR3: CASSLDGLGSNEQFF. DNA for the CDR3: TGTGCCAGCAGCTTAGACGGACTAGGTAGCAATGAGCAGTTCTTC.

This rearrangement joins TRBV7-2 to TRBJ2-7; D is ambiguous. In germline, CDR1 is SGHTA, CDR2 FQGNSA. V shed 5 bases and J shed 6 bases, with 14 bases lying between them. This CDR3 is 13 amino acids long. CDR3 sequence: CASSRGVTGEQYF. CDR3 in DNA: TGTGCCAGCAGCCGAGGTGTAACGGGCGAGCAGTACTTC.

This chain connects TRBV7-9 to TRBJ1-1; tentative D call: TRBD1 (6 bases). The CDR3 extends over 15 amino acids. Trimming took off 1 base at V and 2 bases at J, with 11 bases between the two ends. CDR1 SEHNR and CDR2 FQNEAQ come from the germline V gene (reference sequence). The CDR3 sequence: CASSLGGQSNTEAFF. The CDR3 DNA reads TGTGCCAGCAGCTTAGGCGGACAGTCAAACACTGAAGCTTTCTTT.

The chain recombines TRBV13 with TRBJ2-5; TRBD2 aligns across 10 bases. CDR1 and CDR2 from the germline V gene are PRHDT and FYEKMQ (reference sequence). With V trimmed by 3 bases and J by 1 base, 5 bases remained unmatched. CDR3 size: 16 residues. The CDR3 nucleotides read TGTGCCAGCAGCTTCAGACTAGCGGGCCTCCAAGAGACCCAGTACTTC. It translates to CASSFRLAGLQETQYF.

This clonotype was picked up a small number of times. For the CDR3, the DNA is TGTGCCTGGAGTATTGGGACAGCGAACACTGAAGCTTTCTTT. Translated, it gives CAWSIGTANTEAFF. This chain links TRBV30 with TRBJ1-1, with 7 bases that match TRBD1. The V segment lost 2 bases and the J segment 1 base; nucleotides outside the gene matches: 4. The CDR3 is 14 residues long. Germline CDR1 and CDR2: GTSNPN and SVGIG (reference sequence).

This clonotype was detected a few times. The chain is built from TRBV12-3 or TRBV12-4 and TRBJ2-7; TRBD2 might be the D (5 bases). The CDR3 spans 12 residues. Trimming shortened V by 6 bases and J by 8 bases, and 14 bases separated the two germline ends. This CDR3 reads CASSTTGSKQYF. DNA of the CDR3: TGTGCCAGCAGCACCACTGGGAGTAAGCAGTACTTC.

The genes are TRBV11-2 and TRBJ2-1; 9 positions match TRBD1. Germline values: CDR1 SGHAT, CDR2 FQNNGV. The junction had 4 bases not matched to a gene; V was cut back by 5 bases and J by 5 bases. This CDR3 is built from 14 residues. The CDR3 region is CASSPWTGDNEQFF. CDR3 DNA sequence: TGTGCCAGCAGCCCGTGGACAGGGGACAATGAGCAGTTCTTC.

The sample holds one count of this clonotype. This rearrangement joins TRBV3-1 to TRBJ1-1; D might be TRBD1 (5 bases). This CDR3 region has 15 residues. V lost 5 bases and J lost 4, with 17 bases in between. Germline lookup yields CDR1 LGHDT and CDR2 YNNKEL (reference sequence). CDR3 in amino acids: CASSSGPGKGTEAFF. The DNA for the CDR3 is TGTGCCAGCAGCTCGGGGCCCGGGAAGGGCACTGAAGCTTTCTTT.

This clonotype has just a few counts. This sequence joins TRBV29-1 and TRBJ1-2; TRBD1 is a possible D gene (6 bases). Trimming pared 1 base from V and 3 bases from J, leaving 18 bases between. CDR1 is SQVTM, CDR2 ANQGSEA, per germline. The CDR3 totals 16 residues. In DNA, the CDR3 is TGCAGCGTTGAAGTCGCGGGACATTTGGGGGACTATGGCTACACCTTC. The encoded protein is CSVEVAGHLGDYGYTF.

This clonotype was seen a handful of times. The V call is TRBV5-1, the J call TRBJ2-2; 7 bases agree with TRBD1. The J segment lost 1 base and the V segment lost 3 bases, leaving 0 bases of the junction unmatched. This CDR3 spans 14 amino acids. CDR1 SGHRS and CDR2 YFSETQ come from the germline V gene. The CDR3 nucleotides read TGCGCCAGCAGCTGGACAGGGAACACCGGGGAGCTGTTTTTT. Translated: CASSWTGNTGELFF.

The chain recombines TRBV11-2 with TRBJ2-7, with a tentative D call TRBD1 (6 bases). V lost 0 bases, J lost 2 bases, and 8 bases lay in between. Germline V gene lookup returns CDR1 SGHAT and CDR2 FQNNGV. CDR3 length: 14 residues. The chain's CDR3 is CASSLETGPYEQYF. DNA for the CDR3: TGTGCCAGCAGCTTAGAGACAGGCCCCTACGAGCAGTACTTC.

The CDR3 sequence is CASSLDSPGPDTQYF. Here the CDR3 DNA reads TGCGCCAGCAGCTTGGACAGCCCCGGGCCAGATACGCAGTATTTT. The rearrangement uses TRBV5-1 and TRBJ2-3; D gene uncertain. Germline V gene lookup returns CDR1 SGHRS and CDR2 YFSETQ. There are 15 residues in the CDR3. The ends were cut back, 0 bases at V and 4 bases at J, with 12 bases in the middle.

This chain connects TRBV7-9 to TRBJ1-1; D remains unclear. Trimming removed 7 bases at V and 10 bases at J, with 19 bases between. This CDR3 is 13 amino acids long. Germline CDR1 and CDR2: SEHNR and FQNEAQ (reference sequence). This CDR3 is CASILTGNDRAFF. For the CDR3, the DNA is TGTGCCAGCATTTTAACGGGGAATGATAGAGCTTTCTTT.

The V call is TRBV6-5, the J call TRBJ2-1; 10 nucleotides match TRBD2. The CDR3 extends over 15 amino acids. Germline V gene lookup returns CDR1 MNHEY and CDR2 SVGAGI. J gave up 12 bases and V 0 bases, and 8 bases lay outside the gene matches. The DNA for the CDR3 is TGTGCCAGCAGTTACTCGACTAGCGGGTTCACGGGGCAGTTCTTC. It specifies CASSYSTSGFTGQFF.

The table lists this clonotype with a few counts. This chain links TRBV9 with TRBJ2-7, with 9 positions matching TRBD1. From germline, CDR1 is SGDLS and CDR2 YYNGEE. Trimming took 7 bases from V and 4 from J; bases not matched to a gene: 9. The CDR3 sequence is 14 residues long. The CDR3 coding sequence is TGTGCCAGCGGTATGGGACAGGGTTTATACGAGCAGTACTTC. Its protein is CASGMGQGLYEQYF. Drawing the rest from reference TRBV9 and TRBJ2-7, the complete variable domain is DSGVTQTPKHLITATGQRVTLRCSPRSGDLSVYWYQQSLDQGLQFLIQYYNGEERAKGNILERFSAQQFPDLHSELNLSSLELGDSALYFCASGMGQGLYEQYFGPGTRLTVT.

The chain employs TRBV16 and TRBJ1-1; no clear D. V was cut by 0 bases and J by 8 bases, with 16 bases left in between. The CDR3 length is 15 residues. The germline V gene encodes CDR1 KGHSY and CDR2 FQNENV. CDR3 protein: CASSQSRRQSNEAFF. CDR3 nucleotide sequence: TGTGCCAGCAGCCAATCCCGGCGGCAGTCGAACGAAGCTTTCTTT. The variable domain in full, completed from reference TRBV16 and TRBJ1-1, reads GEEVAQTPKHLVRGEGQKAKLYCAPIKGHSYVFWYQQVLKNEFKFLISFQNENVFDETGMPKERFSAKCLPNSPCSLEIQATKLEDSAVYFCASSQSRRQSNEAFFGQGTRLTVV.

The rearrangement joins TRBV20-1 to TRBJ2-1, with a tentative D call TRBD2 (5 bases). Trimming took off 0 bases at V and 1 base at J, with 13 bases between the two ends. Germline assignment: CDR1 DFQATT and CDR2 SNEGSKA (reference sequence). The CDR3 spans 16 residues. CDR3 amino acids: CSARDRRGRSYNEQFF. The CDR3 nucleotides read TGCAGTGCTAGAGATCGTCGGGGTAGGTCCTACAATGAGCAGTTCTTC.

This clonotype was detected once. The chain links TRBV9 to TRBJ2-7; TRBD2 agrees at 11 bases. This CDR3 spans 14 amino acids. After removal of 2 bases from V and 6 bases from J, the junction contained 4 bases not matched to a gene. Looked up from germline, CDR1 is SGDLS and CDR2 is YYNGEE. The CDR3 nucleotides are TGTGCCAGCAGCGTTAGTCTAGCGGGAGGCGAGCAGTACTTC. Protein sequence: CASSVSLAGGEQYF.

This clonotype was seen many times. V gene TRBV6-1 combines with J gene TRBJ2-5; 8 bases map to TRBD2. CDR1 is MNHNS and CDR2 is SASEGT in the germline V gene. The V segment lost 0 bases and the J segment 0 bases; nucleotides outside the gene matches: 9. This CDR3 has 18 amino acids. CDR3 nucleotides: TGTGCCAGCAGTGAAGCGCGTTGGGCGGGAGGAAACCAAGAGACCCAGTACTTC. It codes for CASSEARWAGGNQETQYF.

The gene calls are TRBV5-1 and TRBJ2-4, with 9 bases identical to TRBD1. Unmatched junction bases numbered 8, after V lost 4 bases and J lost 9 bases. Germline CDR1 SGHRS, CDR2 YFSETQ. This CDR3 spans 14 amino acids. CDR3 DNA sequence: TGCGCCAGCAGCGATGACAGGGGGATAAGCATTCAGTACTTC. It is translated as CASSDDRGISIQYF.